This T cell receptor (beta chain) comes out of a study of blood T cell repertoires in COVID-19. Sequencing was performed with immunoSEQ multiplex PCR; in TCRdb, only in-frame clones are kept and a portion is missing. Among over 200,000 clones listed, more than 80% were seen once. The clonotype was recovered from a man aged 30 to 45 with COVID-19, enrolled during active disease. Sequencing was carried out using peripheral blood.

The CDR3 loop is CASSPREAGVDTEAFF. CDR3 coding DNA: TGTGCCAGCTCACCACGGGAAGCGGGGGTGGACACTGAAGCTTTCTTT. The chain employs TRBV18 and TRBJ1-1, with D possibly matching TRBD1 (5 bases). CDR3 length: 16 amino acids. CDR1 and CDR2 from the germline V gene are KGHSH and LQKENI. The V end lost 1 base, the J end lost 3 bases, and 15 bases lay between the germline ends.